Included here is one T cell receptor beta chain sequence, with context. Antigen specificity is unknown. A single base separates this from a much larger clone, so it may be a read error. The CDR3 has 14 residues. V lost 6 bases, J lost 11 bases, and 10 bases stayed unmatched. The use of a sample-barcoded 5' primer and a J-beta primer mix characterized a second PCR of about 6 to 12 cycles. Sequencing yielded, for each sample, at least 2.5 million paired-end reads carrying CDR3. TCRdb passed the 5' RACE reads through MiXCR, listing each CDR3 protein once. There are some 900,000 distinct CDR3 sequences in the sample; roughly 43% occur only once, and roughly 12% lies in the top ten. The data belong to a study of blood T cells in healthy people across ages. General study results and limits: Versus aged donors, long-lived donors had higher diversity and more naive CD4+ cells.

Those donating, healthy Caucasian individuals from Russia, were aged roughly 6 to 100. The material sequenced was blood. This clonotype originated in a man younger than 40 in good health. This sequence joins TRBV12-3 or TRBV12-4 and TRBJ2-5, with TRBD1 matching 12 bases. The CDR3: CASRPGTGGYEQYF. Here the CDR3 DNA reads TGTGCCAGCAGACCCGGGACAGGGGGCTATGAGCAGTACTTC.